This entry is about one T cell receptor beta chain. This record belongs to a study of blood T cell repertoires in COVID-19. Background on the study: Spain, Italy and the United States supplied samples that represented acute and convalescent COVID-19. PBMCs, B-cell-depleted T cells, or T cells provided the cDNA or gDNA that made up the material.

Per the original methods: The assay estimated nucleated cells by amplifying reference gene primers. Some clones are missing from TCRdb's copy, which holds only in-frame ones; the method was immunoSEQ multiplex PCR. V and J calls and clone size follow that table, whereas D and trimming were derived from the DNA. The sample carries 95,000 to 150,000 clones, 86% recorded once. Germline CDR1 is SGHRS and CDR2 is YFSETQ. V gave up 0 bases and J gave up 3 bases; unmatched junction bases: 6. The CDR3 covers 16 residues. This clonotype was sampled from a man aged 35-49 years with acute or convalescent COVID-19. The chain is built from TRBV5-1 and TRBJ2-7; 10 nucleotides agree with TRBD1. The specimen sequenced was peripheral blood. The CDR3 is CASSLDLGQGIYEQYF. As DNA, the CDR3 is TGCGCCAGCAGCTTGGATCTGGGACAGGGGATCTACGAGCAGTACTTC.